This TCR beta chain emerged from a study of somatic mutations in cytotoxic T cells in rheumatoid arthritis (dated by TCRdb to the late 2010s). Context from the whole study: Right after diagnosis and prior to the start of any treatment, more than 25 ml EDTA of peripheral blood was drawn from patients. In newly diagnosed rheumatoid arthritis without treatment, the study examined if expanded CD8+ T-cell clones harbor somatic mutations, relying on TCRB deep sequencing to characterize clonality. Sorted V beta1+ cells also underwent TCRB sequencing, and some V beta antibody-stained T-cell populations were flow-sorted at nearly 100% purity on a FACSAria II or Sony SH800. The median ages of the patient and control groups were essentially identical. TCRB deep sequencing was performed for 55 to 65 rheumatoid arthritis patients and around 20 healthy controls.

On this clone: Its antigen is currently not known. No qualities accompany the bases; no much larger clone lies one base away.

The immunoSEQ assay was applied to genomic DNA for TCRB CDR3 sequencing. The authors' pipeline ran thus. Patient CD8+ clones larger than 1% were compared against published virus-specific TCRB sequences, and only a few matched. The analyses included only productive TCRB rearrangements. Clonality was expressed as a Shannon entropy-based productive clonality index, with each clone defined by a unique TCRB CDR3 sequence. Repertoire overlap for a pair of samples was computed from each clone's template counts relative to total templates per sample. A correlation with a Spearman r of approximately 0.58 was found between V-gene usage by flow cytometry and V-gene usage by TCRB sequencing. TCRdb carries this immuneACCESS record with in-frame sequences only. Its versions omit some clonotypes, under half of them owing to an unresolved V gene in the studies checked, with the rest unexplained. V, J and clone size reflect that table, while D and trimming were determined from the DNA. Here the sample has 15,000 to 20,000 clones; 80% occur a single time. About 10% of the sample is taken by the ten largest.

On an AutoMACS, CD4+ and CD8+ cells were isolated via positive magnetic bead selection, and their purity was verified by flow cytometry. Initial screening for clonal expansions relied on flow cytometry with a TCR V beta antibody panel, after which sorted CD8+ fractions underwent TCRB deep sequencing for characterization. Peripheral blood mononuclear cells were obtained using density gradient separation with Ficoll-Paque PLUS. Using Nucleospin Tissue or Tissue XS kits, DNA was extracted from CD4-enriched, CD8-enriched or PBMC samples, with quantification by a Qubit 2.0 fluorometer. General findings and caveats noted by the study authors: CD8+ clonality increased with age in patients (Spearman r of about 0.45) but not in healthy controls. CD8+ T-cell clonality did not differ significantly between rheumatoid arthritis patients and age-matched healthy controls. In about an eighth of the roughly 60 patients the largest CD8+ clone exceeded 20% of CD8+ cells, and several identical CD8+ TCRB sequences were shared between blood and synovial fluid. No adjustment for multiple comparisons was made for the slight TRBV07 underrepresentation in patients. Viral specificity could not be ruled out by absence from virus-specific databases, and the antigen targets of the expanded CD8+ clones remained unknown.

In the germline V gene, CDR1 corresponds to ENHRY and CDR2 to SYGVKD. The V and J ends are trimmed by 3 bases and 0 bases, leaving 9 bases between them. From the cysteine through the phenylalanine, the CDR3 covers 14 amino acids. Only the CDR3 DNA is retained, 42 bases long and in frame from the first base. Sequencing was performed on CD8+ T cells sorted from blood. This clonotype was sampled from an adult with rheumatoid arthritis. In this chain, TRBV10-3 is recombined with TRBJ2-7, and the D gene may be TRBD1, 5 bases matching. The CDR3 in this case is CAISDRAHSYEQYF. The DNA sequence is given as TGTGCCATCAGTGACAGGGCACACTCCTACGAGCAGTACTTC.